In its sample, the clone carrying this T cell receptor beta chain was seen a few times. Its antigen is unknown. This sample was taken from a study of early T cells in non-severe SARS-CoV-2 infection. The germline V gene has CDR1 LGHDT and CDR2 YNNKEL (reference sequence). The CDR3 has 15 amino acids. The trim removed 6 bases at V and 0 bases at J, leaving 5 bases unmatched. Study-level results: There was a bias toward anti-spike CD8 responses in VDJdb matching, which missed private and CD4 specificities.

Unique molecular identifiers were affixed to single, distinct cDNA molecules. TCRdb processed the 5' RACE reads anew with MiXCR; each CDR3 protein has one entry. The sample lists 100,000 to 150,000 distinct CDR3 sequences; 15% were seen once. The chain has TRBV3-1 and TRBJ2-1; 7 bases align to TRBD2. This sequence originates from an adult who was a healthcare worker with PCR-confirmed SARS-CoV-2 infection or an uninfected control (not recorded which). What was sequenced was whole blood. The DNA for the CDR3 is TGTGCCAGCAGTTTCAGCGGGGTCTCCTACAATGAGCAGTTCTTC. It specifies CASSFSGVSYNEQFF.